The clone carrying this TCR beta chain has a count of ten or more. As for the cDNA, it was generated by 5'RACE with 10-nucleotide random UMIs. TCRdb recomputed calls from the 5' RACE reads with MiXCR, one row per CDR3 protein. The sample shows approximately 40,000 distinct CDR3 sequences, 20% to 25% of them seen only once. The data originate from a study of neurological immune-mediated disorders. Specified time point: technical triplicate 3. The unsorted libraries originated from 2 million PBMCs that had been stored at -80 C. The TCR comes from a man aged 60 to 69 with HTLV-1-associated myelopathy (HAM/TSP). Sequences were obtained from PBMCs.

Written as DNA, the CDR3 is TGTGCCAGCAGCCTACAGGGGGCGAGGTACAATGAGCAGTTCTTC. It translates to CASSLQGARYNEQFF. The V call is TRBV7-8, the J call TRBJ2-1; 9 positions agree with TRBD1. The CDR3 sequence is 15 residues long. After removal of 5 bases from V and 4 bases from J, the junction contained 6 bases not matched to a gene. Germline-derived CDR1 and CDR2 are SGHVS and FQNEAQ.